These 21 T cell receptor beta chains share one sample of origin, sequenced in a study of CD8 T cells in ankylosing spondylitis. MiXCR, run by TCRdb on the 5' RACE reads, gives a single entry per CDR3 protein. Of about 160,000 distinct CDR3 sequences listed, approximately 10% are singletons. Sample: blood, either unsorted or a sorted T cell fraction (not recorded which). These receptors came from a female donor with ankylosing spondylitis or in good health (not recorded which).

With respect to this clonotype: This may be a read error: a much more frequent sequence differs by one nucleotide. The chain recombines TRBV27 with TRBJ2-5; TRBD1 is a possible D gene (7 bases). CDR1 and CDR2 from the germline V gene are MNHEY and SMNVEV (reference sequence). The CDR3 contains 15 residues. The CDR3 DNA reads as TGTGCCAGCAGTTTATCGGATGGCAGGGGGGAGACCAAGTACTTC. Amino acid sequence: CASSLSDGRGETKYF.

This chain uses TRBV6-5 with TRBJ2-7; tentative D call: TRBD2 (6 bases). This CDR3 comprises 15 residues. The germline V gene has CDR1 MNHEY and CDR2 SVGAGI. Trimming stripped 2 bases from V and 0 bases from J, with 11 bases between. In DNA form, the CDR3 reads TGTGCCAGCAGTTACGGCGGGGCAAGCTCCTACGAGCAGTACTTC. Encoded protein: CASSYGGASSYEQYF.

This clonotype was picked up many times. The V and J genes are TRBV12-3 or TRBV12-4 and TRBJ2-7; a possible D gene is TRBD2 (6 bases). The CDR3 sequence is 14 residues long. V was cut by 7 bases and J by 6 bases, with 19 bases left in between. CDR3 in amino acids: CASKKTGAGSEQYF. The CDR3, as DNA: TGTGCCAGCAAAAAGACGGGAGCGGGTAGCGAGCAGTACTTC.

CDR3 amino acids: CASSANRQGNTEAFF. The CDR3 DNA reads TGTGCCAGTAGTGCAAACCGACAGGGCAACACTGAAGCTTTCTTT. The chain employs TRBV19 and TRBJ1-1, with TRBD1 matching over 7 bases. V lost 5 bases, J lost 2 bases, and 8 bases stayed unmatched. Germline V gene sequence: CDR1 LNHDA, CDR2 SQIVND (reference sequence). The CDR3 is 15 amino acids.

This clonotype was seen a handful of times. The chain couples TRBV6-5 to TRBJ2-1; TRBD2 matches 9 bases. CDR1 is MNHEY and CDR2 is SVGAGI in the germline V gene. CDR3 size: 16 residues. Trimming removed 0 bases from V and 2 bases from J; junction bases left unmatched: 2. In nucleotides, the CDR3 is TGTGCCAGCAGTTACTCGGGCGGGAGGGCCTACAATGAGCAGTTCTTC. It codes for CASSYSGGRAYNEQFF.

The chain employs TRBV4-2 and TRBJ2-5; D remains unclear. Germline V gene sequence: CDR1 LGHNA, CDR2 YNFKEQ. Trimming removed 6 bases from V and 5 bases from J, with 10 bases in between. This CDR3 is 12 amino acids long. Written as DNA, the CDR3 is TGTGCCAGCAGTGGTAATGGGGAGACCCAGTACTTC. Its translation: CASSGNGETQYF.

V and J are TRBV7-2 and TRBJ2-1, with D perhaps matching TRBD1 or TRBD2 (5 bases each). CDR1 is SGHTA and CDR2 is FQGNSA in the germline V gene. The CDR3 runs 13 residues. V lost 0 bases, J lost 5 bases, and 5 bases lay in between. The DNA for the CDR3 is TGTGCCAGCAGCTTAGCGGGGGACAATGAGCAGTTCTTC. Its protein product is CASSLAGDNEQFF. The whole variable domain, filled in from reference TRBV7-2 and TRBJ2-1, reads GAGVSQSPSNKVTEKGKDVELRCDPISGHTALYWYRQSLGQGLEFLIYFQGNSAPDKSGLPSDRFSAERTGGSVSTLTIQRTQQEDSAVYLCASSLAGDNEQFFGPGTRLTVL.

This clonotype was counted at least ten times. The chain uses TRBV11-2 and TRBJ2-2; a possible D gene is TRBD2 (5 bases). V was pared by 4 bases and J by 6 bases, with 15 bases between. CDR3 size: 15 residues. The germline gives CDR1 SGHAT, CDR2 FQNNGV. In DNA, the CDR3 is TGTGCCAGCAGCTCCACCGGGGTAAACTCCGGGGAGCTGTTTTTT. This gives the protein CASSSTGVNSGELFF.

J is TRBJ1-2 and V is TRBV30; no clear D. Trimming left V 3 bases short and J 8 bases short, with 19 bases between. This CDR3 is built from 14 residues. Germline V gene data show CDR1 as GTSNPN and CDR2 as SVGIG (reference sequence). The CDR3 sequence: CAWRMYGGINGYTF. DNA of the CDR3: TGTGCCTGGAGGATGTATGGTGGGATTAACGGCTACACCTTC.

This clonotype came up a few times. The chain is built from TRBV29-1 and TRBJ2-3; D may be TRBD1 (6 bases). V shed 7 bases and J shed 0 bases, with 11 bases lying between them. There are 13 residues in the CDR3. The germline V gene has CDR1 SQVTM and CDR2 ANQGSEA. The CDR3: CSAGTTSTDTQYF. CDR3 DNA: TGCAGCGCTGGGACAACTAGCACAGATACGCAGTATTTT.

The J gene is TRBJ2-3, the V gene TRBV7-2; 9 bases align to TRBD1. This CDR3 contains 14 residues. The germline V gene encodes CDR1 SGHTA and CDR2 FQGNSA. V gave up 4 bases and J gave up 6 bases; unmatched junction bases: 5. In nucleotides, the CDR3 is TGTGCCAGCAGCTCGGGACAGGGAGGTGATACGCAGTATTTT. Translation gives CASSSGQGGDTQYF.

This clonotype came up a few times. The chain has TRBV30 and TRBJ2-1, with D possibly matching TRBD1 (6 bases). The germline V and J ends were trimmed by 0 bases and 0 bases, with 27 bases remaining between them. This CDR3 region has 21 residues. Germline V gene data show CDR1 as GTSNPN and CDR2 as SVGIG (reference sequence). In nucleotides, the CDR3 is TGTGCCTGGAGTGTACGTTTCTTCAGGGGCGACCCGTCACTCTCCTACAATGAGCAGTTCTTC. Translation: CAWSVRFFRGDPSLSYNEQFF. Variable domain in full (rest from reference TRBV30 and TRBJ2-1): SQTIHQWPATLVQPVGSPLSLECTVEGTSNPNLYWYRQAAGRGLQLLFYSVGIGQISSEVPQNLSASRPQDRQFILSSKKLLLSDSGFYLCAWSVRFFRGDPSLSYNEQFFGPGTRLTVL.

This chain joins TRBV3-1 and TRBJ2-1; 12 nucleotides line up with TRBD2. The germline V gene encodes CDR1 LGHDT and CDR2 YNNKEL (reference sequence). Germline trimming cut 3 bases from V and 4 bases from J; bases unmatched to any gene: 4. CDR3 length equals 16 residues. CDR3 region: CASSHGTSGRYNEQFF. DNA of the CDR3: TGTGCCAGCAGCCACGGGACTAGCGGGCGATACAATGAGCAGTTCTTC.

The chain is built from TRBV5-6 and TRBJ2-7; perhaps TRBD1 as D (5 bases). Germline loops: CDR1 SGHDT, CDR2 YYEEEE. Trimming stripped 9 bases from V and 7 bases from J, with 20 bases between. This CDR3 is 13 amino acids long. This chain's CDR3 is CAIGPGSRGEQYF. The DNA of the CDR3 is TGTGCCATCGGCCCCGGATCTAGGGGTGAGCAGTACTTC.

The rearrangement uses TRBV7-9 and TRBJ2-7; tentatively, D is TRBD1 (6 bases). From germline, CDR1 is SEHNR and CDR2 FQNEAQ (reference sequence). V was clipped by 4 bases and J by 0 bases, with 16 bases between them. The CDR3 is 16 residues long. CDR3 sequence reads: CASSSTGTTNSYEQYF. The CDR3 nucleotides read TGTGCCAGCAGCTCAACCGGGACAACTAACTCCTACGAGCAGTACTTC.

The chain couples TRBV30 to TRBJ2-1; D not resolved. This CDR3 spans 13 amino acids. Trimming took 4 bases from V and 0 from J, leaving 7 bases between them. The germline V gene encodes CDR1 GTSNPN and CDR2 SVGIG (reference sequence). CDR3 nucleotides: TGTGCCTGGACCCAAGCCTCCTACAATGAGCAGTTCTTC. It encodes CAWTQASYNEQFF.

This clonotype was counted only a few times. The CDR3 region has the DNA TGTGCCAGCACCGTTAGCGGGAGAGGTGGAAATGAGCAGTTCTTC. Its protein is CASTVSGRGGNEQFF. The chain is built from TRBV6-1 and TRBJ2-1; the match to TRBD2 covers 9 bases. Germline-derived CDR1 and CDR2 are MNHNS and SASEGT. CDR3 size: 15 residues. The ends lost 7 bases at V and 7 bases at J; junction bases unmatched: 11.

The chain combines TRBV7-9 with TRBJ2-5; the D is unclear. The CDR3 sequence is 13 residues long. Germline CDR1 reads SEHNR; CDR2 reads FQNEAQ (reference sequence). Trimming removed 2 bases at V and 4 bases at J, with 8 bases between. DNA of the CDR3: TGTGCCAGCAGCTTAAGGGCCGGAGAGACCCAGTACTTC. Translating gives CASSLRAGETQYF. The complete variable domain, with remaining parts taken from reference TRBV7-9 and TRBJ2-5, reads DTGVSQNPRHKITKRGQNVTFRCDPISEHNRLYWYRQTLGQGPEFLTYFQNEAQLEKSRLLSDRFSAERPKGSFSTLEIQRTEQGDSAMYLCASSLRAGETQYFGPGTRLLVL.

This clonotype was recorded a few times. This rearrangement joins TRBV10-3 to TRBJ1-3; unclear D gene. This CDR3 region has 13 residues. Germline V gives CDR1 ENHRY, CDR2 SYGVKD. Trimming took 11 bases from V and 0 from J, leaving 11 bases between them. The CDR3 sequence is CALSPGSGNTIYF. The CDR3 nucleotides read TGTGCCCTTAGCCCAGGCTCTGGAAACACCATATATTTT.

This clonotype has just a few counts. This chain uses TRBV6-1 with TRBJ2-7; no definite D call. The CDR3 is made up of 17 amino acids. Germline V CDR1 and CDR2: MNHNS, SASEGT. V shed 6 bases and J shed 2 bases, with 23 bases lying between them. The CDR3 sequence is CASSPTLESVAPYEQYF. In DNA, the CDR3 is TGTGCCAGCAGCCCAACCTTGGAATCGGTAGCCCCCTACGAGCAGTACTTC.

This clonotype occurred a few times. V and J are TRBV14 and TRBJ1-4, with TRBD1 as a possible D gene (6 bases). This CDR3 has 16 amino acids. Looked up from germline, CDR1 is SGHDN and CDR2 is FVKESK. Trimming cost V 6 bases and J 7 bases, with 21 bases left between them. The CDR3 coding sequence is TGTGCCAGCAGTGACCCCTCAACAGGGAAAGGTGAAAAACTGTTTTTT. Translating it yields CASSDPSTGKGEKLFF.